This TCR beta chain stems from a study of human T cells and chemical hapten exposure. Study in general: Slight volume differences across pooled libraries mainly accounted for varying per-sample TCR yields.

This clonotype was found many times. Time point in this sample: pre-sensitization, week 0. The treatment: therapeutic diphenylcyclopropenone sensitization with weekly scalp DPC. TCRdb used MiXCR to reprocess the RACE reads, holding one entry per CDR3 protein. Of some 45,000 distinct CDR3 sequences listed, around 12% are singletons. Germline V CDR1 and CDR2: MDHEN, SYDVKM. V was cut by 2 bases and J by 1 base, with 17 bases left in between. This CDR3 has 17 residues. The sequence was collected from a woman aged 30 to 39 with alopecia areata. Some clones in this sample may be carry-over from other donors' samples. The specimen comprised whole blood, sampled in connection with sensitization to the hapten diphenylcyclopropenone (DPC). The rearrangement uses TRBV28 and TRBJ1-1; the D gene is possibly TRBD1 (5 bases). As DNA, the CDR3 is TGTGCCAGCAGTTTACAACCTGGAGGGGCCTGGAACACTGAAGCTTTCTTT. Translation: CASSLQPGGAWNTEAFF. Full variable domain (outside the CDR3, taken from reference TRBV28 and TRBJ1-1): DVKVTQSSRYLVKRTGEKVFLECVQDMDHENMFWYRQDPGLGLRLIYFSYDVKMKEKGDIPEGYSVSREKKERFSLILESASTNQTSMYLCASSLQPGGAWNTEAFFGQGTRLTVV.